This TCR beta chain emerged from a study of blood T cell repertoires in COVID-19. V trimming: 2 bases; J trimming: 0 bases; junction bases outside the gene matches: 7. The CDR3 totals 17 residues. Germline CDR1 and CDR2: LGHDT and YNNKEL (reference sequence). The method was immunoSEQ multiplex PCR; TCRdb's version includes in-frame clones alone and lacks a portion of them. The sample shows approximately 120,000 clones, roughly 85% of them seen only once. This TCR came from a human donor in a cohort sampled during active COVID-19. The rearrangement links TRBV3-1 (or the pseudogene TRBV3-2) to TRBJ1-3; 7 nucleotides line up with TRBD1. The sequenced sample was peripheral blood. The CDR3 DNA reads TGTGCCAGCAGCCAATCCACGACAGGGTACTCTGGAAACACCATATATTTT. Protein sequence: CASSQSTTGYSGNTIYF.